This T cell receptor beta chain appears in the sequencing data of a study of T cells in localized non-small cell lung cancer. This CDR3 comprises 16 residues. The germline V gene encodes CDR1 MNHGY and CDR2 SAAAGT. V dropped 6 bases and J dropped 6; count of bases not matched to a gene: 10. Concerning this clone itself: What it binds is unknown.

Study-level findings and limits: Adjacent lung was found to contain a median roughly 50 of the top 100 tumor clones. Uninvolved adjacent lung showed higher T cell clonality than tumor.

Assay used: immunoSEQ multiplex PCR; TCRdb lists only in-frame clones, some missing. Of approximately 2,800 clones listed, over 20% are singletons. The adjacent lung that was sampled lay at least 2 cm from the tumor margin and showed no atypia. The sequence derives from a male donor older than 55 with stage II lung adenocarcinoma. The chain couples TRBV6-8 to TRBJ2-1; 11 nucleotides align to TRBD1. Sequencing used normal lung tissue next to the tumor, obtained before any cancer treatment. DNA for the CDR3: TGTGCCAGCAGATTTCCCGGGACAGGGGGAATCAATGAGCAGTTCTTC. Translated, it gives CASRFPGTGGINEQFF.